The subject of this entry is one T cell receptor (beta chain). Its recognized antigen is unknown. Base qualities are not at hand, and no much larger clone is one base apart. From each donor, a single peripheral blood sample of approximately 120 mL on average was drawn into heparinised tubes. A BD FACSAria II and a panel including CD45RO, CCR7, CD25, CD127, CD95 and CD27 were used to sort naive, central memory, regulatory and stem cell-like memory CD4+ T cells. A purity above 95% was achieved for all sorted populations. PBMCs were isolated right away by Lymphoprep density gradient centrifugation and were stained directly, without culture. So that batch effects would be minimized, each experiment stained and sorted samples in pairs, pairing one healthy donor with one patient. These data belong to a study of beta chain features in type 1 diabetes (dated by TCRdb to between 2017 and 2018). For the wider study: Patients and healthy donors did not differ in mean age, gender distribution, total cell number or subset yield. A total of about 110,000,000 sorted cells were examined across all samples, and a strong correlation was observed between cell number per subset and RNA yield. The study compared the TCRB repertoires of sorted circulating CD4+ T cell subsets in recently diagnosed type 1 diabetes patients with those in matched healthy donors. Regulatory and stem cell-like memory subsets were obtained from only 8 patients and roughly eight healthy donors, while naive and central memory subsets were obtained from all 28 donors.

What the research found in general, with its limitations: Because small numbers of individuals were included in the HLA sub-analyses, any influence of HLA type on TCRB rearrangement was left unresolved. Shorter templates might have been favored by PCR, but patient and control samples were amplified and corrected together, so both groups would have been affected equally by any skew. The naive, central memory and regulatory TCRB repertoires appeared to resemble one another more closely among patients than among healthy donors. At VDJ recombination sites, patients with type 1 diabetes made fewer insertions and deleted more nucleotides, a pattern implying thymic rearrangement abnormalities. Because cDNA was sequenced instead of genomic DNA, highly expressing activated cells could be over-represented, though the groups showed no difference in activation or CD3 levels. In all four CD4+ subsets, TCRB CDR3 length was moderately but significantly shorter in type 1 diabetes patients.

The entire amount of isolated RNA was reverse transcribed using the High Capacity cDNA Reverse Transcription Kit, so the sequenced TCRB transcripts were expressed ones. Deep immunoSEQ sequencing was performed on naive, central memory and regulatory T cell samples, with an average of about 4 million total reads per sample. Sorted cells were lysed in RLT buffer, and RNA was extracted using DNase-treated RNeasy Micro or Mini kits according to cell number. To prevent cross-contamination, each cell subset was processed individually, whereas patient and healthy donor samples were processed jointly. The immunoSEQ multiplex PCR was used to amplify TCRB sequences from cDNA, generating 87-bp fragments that spanned the CDR3 region. Sequencing of the amplicons was done on the Illumina HiSeq platform. The study's own analysis went as follows. Synthetic template baselines were used to correct PCR bias computationally, reads within Hamming distance 2 were collapsed, and singletons that could not be merged were discarded. By aligning reads against IMGT, V, D and J genes, CDR3 length, and insertions or deletions at six rearrangement sites were assigned. Within each subset, clonotype counts were normalized to sorted cell number, after which true diversity and Gini coefficients were computed with the tcR R package. The overlap coefficient, calculated on TCRB nucleotide sequences, was used to quantify repertoire sharing. As a proxy for the pre-selection repertoire, out-of-frame TCRB sequences from naive cells were analyzed. The source is immuneACCESS, and TCRdb retained only in-frame sequences with V and J called. Part of the clones is not carried over; for the studies checked, unresolved V genes explain less than half of this, and the remainder is unexplained. D and trimming come from the DNA, and the V and J calls and clone size come from that table. This sample holds under 850,000 clones; around an eighth were observed only once. The top ten clones comprise less than 0.025% of the sample.

Trimming removed 0 bases from V and 4 bases from J, leaving 7 bases between the germline ends. The CDR3 contains 14 residues, cysteine and phenylalanine counted. CDR3 DNA is the only sequence kept; it has 42 bases, read in frame from the first base. CDR1 is given as SGDLS and CDR2 as YYNGEE, both from the germline V gene. Source material: naive CD4+ T cells from blood. Explained via the paper, the cell subset or site label denotes: true naive CD4+ T cells. The chain uses TRBV9 and TRBJ2-2, with no confidently assigned D gene. This TCR came from a man younger than 30 with type 1 diabetes. The CDR3 corresponds to CASSVELRTGELFF. The bases read TGTGCCAGCAGCGTAGAGCTTCGCACCGGGGAGCTGTTTTTT.